This TCR beta chain comes out of a study of shared clonotypes between healthy human individuals. In the naive CD8 group, cells lacked CD45RO and were positively selected for CCR7, so terminally differentiated effector memory CD45RA+ cells were left out. Repertoires were generated with immunoSEQ multiplex PCR, while TCRdb's copy carries only in-frame clones and drops some. The data contain roughly 810,000 clones, around 96% of them singletons. The CDR3 loop spans 17 amino acids. V was clipped by 4 bases and J by 0 bases; unmatched bases: 6. Germline-derived CDR1 and CDR2 are SGHAT and FQNNGV. This clonotype was sampled from a man aged 30 to 39 in good health. The chain uses TRBV11-2 and TRBJ2-2; 9 bases are a match to TRBD2. The sequenced material came from naive CD8+ T cells sorted from blood. CDR3 sequence (DNA): TGTGCCAGCAGCTCCCGCGGGAGGGAGCCGAACACCGGGGAGCTGTTTTTT. Its protein is CASSSRGREPNTGELFF.